This T cell receptor beta chain was identified during a study of T cells in Graves' hyperthyroidism and ophthalmopathy. RNA transcripts yielded amplified TCR beta CDR3 regions. Primed by the HTBI set, a first-round RT-PCR was run on the TCR CDR3. TCRdb analysed the multiplex PCR reads with MiXCR anew, one entry per CDR3 protein. This table has about 720,000 distinct CDR3 sequences, about 17% appearing once. Germline CDR1 reads LNHDA; CDR2 reads SQIVND (reference sequence). V was pared by 10 bases and J by 2 bases, with 16 bases between. This CDR3 region has 14 residues. Patients aged 18 to 65 had newly diagnosed hyperthyroidism lasting under 2 months. Uncontrolled infection, other autoimmune disease, pregnancy or lactation led to exclusion. Clinical symptoms, serum thyroxine and TRAb, thyroid ultrasound and orbital computed tomography together formed the diagnostic basis. Fresh peripheral blood, roughly 9.6 ml, was the source of the PBMCs.

This clonotype was counted at least ten times. V and J are TRBV19 and TRBJ2-3; tentative D call: TRBD1 (5 bases). This TCR was recovered from a man between 18 and 35 years old with Graves' hyperthyroidism. Sequenced material: blood. CDR3 region: CATASGWATDTQYF. The CDR3 DNA sequence: TGTGCCACTGCGTCAGGGTGGGCCACAGATACGCAGTATTTT.